The 22 T cell receptor beta chains reported below all come from one sample, sequenced in a study of cytomegalovirus exposure and HLA in healthy donors. PCR was performed using 60 Vbeta and 13 Jbeta primers. Profiled with immunoSEQ multiplex PCR; TCRdb holds only in-frame clones, not every one. The table has some 250,000 clones, 82% seen once. Sequencing input: PBMCs. These receptor sequences come from a woman aged 35 to 49 in good health and CMV-seropositive.

The chain carries TRBV18 and TRBJ1-4; D call uncertain. The V end lost 0 bases, the J end lost 0 bases, and 17 bases lay between the germline ends. The V gene's germline CDR1 is KGHSH and CDR2 LQKENI. This CDR3 spans 19 amino acids. In DNA form, the CDR3 reads TGTGCCAGCTCACCACCGAGCGGGCCGGGCCCTGCAACTAATGAAAAACTGTTTTTT. Translating gives CASSPPSGPGPATNEKLFF.

The gene calls are TRBV6-1 and TRBJ1-6, with unresolved D. Germline CDR1 and CDR2: MNHNS and SASEGT. Trimming stripped 2 bases from V and 7 bases from J, with 21 bases between. The CDR3 spans 18 residues. CDR3 protein: CASSEQLGSQLNNSPLHF. Written as DNA, the CDR3 is TGTGCCAGCAGTGAACAATTGGGCAGCCAACTGAACAATTCACCCCTCCACTTT.

This chain connects TRBV11-2 to TRBJ2-1, with 13 positions matching TRBD2. Germline values: CDR1 SGHAT, CDR2 FQNNGV. This CDR3 region has 16 residues. Losses at the gene ends were 5 bases for V and 10 bases for J; bases not matched to a gene: 11. CDR3 protein: CASSATTSGGAREQFF. As DNA, the CDR3 is TGTGCCAGCAGCGCTACAACTAGCGGGGGGGCCAGGGAGCAGTTCTTC.

The chain couples TRBV5-8 to TRBJ1-2; D is uncertain. Trimming pared 4 bases from V and 4 bases from J, leaving 8 bases between. Germline V gives CDR1 SGHTS, CDR2 YDEGEE. The CDR3 is 12 residues long. The CDR3 reads CASSIQVYGYTF. CDR3 bases: TGTGCCAGCAGCATCCAGGTCTATGGCTACACCTTC.

The V and J genes are TRBV18 and TRBJ1-4; 10 bases are a match to TRBD1. This CDR3 is 15 amino acids long. From germline, CDR1 is KGHSH and CDR2 LQKENI. Germline trimming cut 1 base from V and 8 bases from J; bases unmatched to any gene: 4. The CDR3 DNA reads TGTGCCAGCTCACCACTAGGGACAGGGGCCGAAAAACTGTTTTTT. Its translation: CASSPLGTGAEKLFF.

This chain uses TRBV13 with TRBJ2-4; 7 nucleotides match TRBD1. The trim removed 6 bases at V and 1 base at J, leaving 3 bases unmatched. The CDR3 consists of 14 residues. Germline V gene data show CDR1 as PRHDT and CDR2 as FYEKMQ (reference sequence). CDR3 DNA: TGTGCCAGCAGGGACAGGTGGGCCAAAAACATTCAGTACTTC. This translates into CASRDRWAKNIQYF.

This clone was seen just once. Other DNA sequences within the sample encode an identical CDR3. V is TRBV9 and J is TRBJ2-5, with TRBD2 identical over 12 bases. The germline CDR1 and CDR2 sequences are SGDLS and YYNGEE. The CDR3 totals 14 residues. The trim removed 3 bases at V and 5 bases at J, leaving 2 bases unmatched. Here the CDR3 DNA reads TGTGCCAGCAGCGCTAGCGGGGGGGCGGAGACCCAGTACTTC. Protein sequence: CASSASGGAETQYF.

The chain links TRBV15 to TRBJ1-1, with D possibly TRBD1 on 5 matching bases. V was pared by 5 bases and J by 1 base, with 14 bases between. The CDR3 contains 15 residues. Germline loops: CDR1 LNHNV, CDR2 YYDKDF (reference sequence). CDR3 region: CATSPGPAENTEAFF. The CDR3 region has the DNA TGTGCCACCAGCCCAGGGCCGGCCGAGAACACTGAAGCTTTCTTT.

J is TRBJ1-2 and V is TRBV30, with 7 bases that match TRBD1. Trimming cost V 1 base and J 5 bases; bases outside gene matches: 4. The CDR3 has 13 residues. Germline CDR1 reads GTSNPN; CDR2 reads SVGIG (reference sequence). The CDR3, as DNA: TGTGCCTGGAGTGGGGGGACAGTTTATGGCTACACCTTC. It specifies CAWSGGTVYGYTF.

The chain carries TRBV5-8 and TRBJ2-3; 8 bases match TRBD1. The CDR3 spans 16 residues. V lost 2 bases and J lost 1; bases outside the gene matches: 6. Looked up from germline, CDR1 is SGHTS and CDR2 is YDEGEE. CDR3 sequence (DNA): TGTGCCAGCAGCTTTGCGGACAGGGAGGGCACAGATACGCAGTATTTT. It specifies CASSFADREGTDTQYF.

The V and J genes are TRBV9 and TRBJ1-1; D is uncertain. Trimming shortened V by 2 bases and J by 3 bases, and 11 bases separated the two germline ends. Germline V gene lookup returns CDR1 SGDLS and CDR2 YYNGEE. The CDR3 extends over 14 amino acids. CDR3 sequence (DNA): TGTGCCAGCAGCGTTCGCGGCGACCACACTGAAGCTTTCTTT. It is translated as CASSVRGDHTEAFF.

The CDR3 DNA follows: TGTGCCAGCAGTGAGGAGTTGAACACTGAAGCTTTCTTT. This codes for CASSEELNTEAFF. The V gene is TRBV6-4, the J gene TRBJ1-1; D remains unclear. The V gene lost 3 bases and the J gene lost 0 bases, with 5 bases spanning the gap. The CDR3 extends over 13 amino acids. Germline V gene data show CDR1 as MRHNA and CDR2 as SNTAGT.

The genes are TRBV5-1 and TRBJ2-1, with TRBD2 identical over 9 bases. Per the germline V gene, CDR1 is SGHRS and CDR2 is YFSETQ. Unmatched junction bases numbered 5, after V lost 6 bases and J lost 4 bases. There are 14 residues in the CDR3. The CDR3 bases are TGCGCCAGCATCCTGACTAGCGGATACAATGAGCAGTTCTTC. Its translation is CASILTSGYNEQFF.

The rearrangement joins TRBV30 to TRBJ1-2, with 7 bases that match TRBD1. This CDR3 region has 15 residues. The germline gives CDR1 GTSNPN, CDR2 SVGIG (reference sequence). V trimming: 0 bases; J trimming: 4 bases; junction bases outside the gene matches: 8. The CDR3: CAWSVTGVLGYGYTF. CDR3 nucleotide sequence: TGTGCCTGGAGTGTAACAGGGGTCCTTGGCTATGGCTACACCTTC.

The genes are TRBV5-6 and TRBJ1-2; D gene uncertain. The ends were cut back, 5 bases at V and 6 bases at J, with 17 bases in the middle. The CDR3 is made up of 14 amino acids. The germline CDR1 and CDR2 sequences are SGHDT and YYEEEE. The CDR3 here is CASRGWGTGNGYTF. CDR3 nucleotide sequence: TGTGCCAGCAGAGGTTGGGGTACCGGGAATGGCTACACCTTC.

This sequence joins TRBV27 and TRBJ1-2, with a possible D match to TRBD1 (5 bases). Germline assignment: CDR1 MNHEY and CDR2 SMNVEV (reference sequence). The CDR3 extends over 15 amino acids. The V gene lost 8 bases and the J gene lost 1 base, with 17 bases spanning the gap. The CDR3 sequence: CASGSALGLNYGYTF. The CDR3 coding sequence is TGTGCCAGCGGTTCCGCCCTGGGGCTTAACTATGGCTACACCTTC.

DNA of the CDR3: TGTGCCAGCAGCCGAGCAGGGGTCGAGCAGTACTTC. Its protein product is CASSRAGVEQYF. The V and J genes are TRBV14 and TRBJ2-7, with TRBD1 as a possible D gene (6 bases). V was pared by 4 bases and J by 6 bases, with 10 bases between. The CDR3 extends over 12 amino acids. In germline, CDR1 is SGHDN, CDR2 FVKESK.

The chain is built from TRBV7-9 and TRBJ1-1; tentatively, D is TRBD1 (6 bases). CDR1 SEHNR and CDR2 FQNEAQ come from the germline V gene (reference sequence). Trimming took off 5 bases at V and 4 bases at J, with 23 bases between the two ends. The CDR3 has 17 amino acids. CDR3 amino acids: CASSPPGAGAKPTEAFF. DNA for the CDR3: TGTGCCAGCAGCCCACCCGGAGCGGGGGCAAAGCCCACTGAAGCTTTCTTT.

V gene TRBV30 combines with J gene TRBJ2-5; 10 positions match TRBD2. CDR1 and CDR2 from the germline V gene are GTSNPN and SVGIG (reference sequence). Germline trimming cut 1 base from V and 0 bases from J; bases unmatched to any gene: 5. CDR3 length: 16 residues. CDR3 amino acids: CAWSGFGLADQETQYF. The DNA of the CDR3 is TGTGCCTGGAGTGGTTTTGGACTAGCGGACCAAGAGACCCAGTACTTC.

The chain has TRBV7-2 and TRBJ2-1; TRBD2 might be the D (7 bases). The CDR3 runs 13 residues. Per germline, CDR1 SGHTA and CDR2 FQGNSA. The V and J ends lost 5 bases and 14 bases respectively, with 19 bases between them. The CDR3 reads CASSPRGARDEFF. In DNA form, the CDR3 reads TGTGCCAGCAGCCCCCGGGGGGCAAGGGATGAGTTCTTC.

This clone has a handful of counts. This sequence joins TRBV4-1 and TRBJ1-1; D remains unclear. The V end lost 0 bases, the J end lost 10 bases, and 15 bases lay between the germline ends. This CDR3 region has 14 residues. Germline V gene data show CDR1 as MGHRA and CDR2 as YSYEKL. CDR3 nucleotides: TGCGCCAGCAGCCAAGATAGGAGCAGAGGCAGAGCTTTCTTT. Translating it yields CASSQDRSRGRAFF.

The V gene is TRBV7-8, the J gene TRBJ2-5; tentative D call: TRBD1 (6 bases). Gene TRBJ2-7 matches the end of the DNA better, so the J call may be wrong. The CDR3 loop spans 14 amino acids. The germline CDR1 and CDR2 sequences are SGHVS and FQNEAQ. For the CDR3, the DNA is TGTGCCAGCAGCTTAGGCGACAGGTCCTACGAGCAGTACTTC. Translation: CASSLGDRSYEQYF.